This TCR beta chain was found in a study of T cell responses to AZD1222 COVID-19 vaccine. Using immunoSEQ multiplex PCR, the repertoire was profiled, and TCRdb retains in-frame clones only, with some absent. The sample carries hundreds of thousands of clones, 85% to 95% recorded once. Second doses at about 4 or about 12 weeks were pooled. The germline V gene has CDR1 LNHDA and CDR2 SQIVND (reference sequence). The V gene lost 5 bases and the J gene lost 1 base, with 8 bases spanning the gap. This CDR3 spans 13 amino acids. The input for sequencing was peripheral blood, taken 28 days after the second AZD1222 dose. The sequence came from an adult who received the AZD1222 COVID-19 vaccine. The chain employs TRBV19 and TRBJ1-1; D gene unclear. CDR3 in DNA: TGTGCCAGTAGTTTAACAGAGAACACTGAAGCTTTCTTT. As protein: CASSLTENTEAFF.